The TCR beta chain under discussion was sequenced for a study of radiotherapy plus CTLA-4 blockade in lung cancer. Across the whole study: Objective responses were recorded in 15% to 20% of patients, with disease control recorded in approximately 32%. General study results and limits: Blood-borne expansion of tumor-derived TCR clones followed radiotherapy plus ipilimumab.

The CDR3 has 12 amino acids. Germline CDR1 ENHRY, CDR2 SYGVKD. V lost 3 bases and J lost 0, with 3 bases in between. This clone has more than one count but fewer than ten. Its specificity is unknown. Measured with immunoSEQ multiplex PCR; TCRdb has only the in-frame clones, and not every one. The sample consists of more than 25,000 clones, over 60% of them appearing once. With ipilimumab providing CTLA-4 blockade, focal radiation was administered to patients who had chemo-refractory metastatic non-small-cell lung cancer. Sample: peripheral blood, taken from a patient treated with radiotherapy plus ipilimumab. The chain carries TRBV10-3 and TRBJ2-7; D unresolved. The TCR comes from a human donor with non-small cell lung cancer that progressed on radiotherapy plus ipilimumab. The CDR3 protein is CAISDNSYEQYF. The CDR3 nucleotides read TGTGCCATCAGTGATAACTCCTACGAGCAGTACTTC.